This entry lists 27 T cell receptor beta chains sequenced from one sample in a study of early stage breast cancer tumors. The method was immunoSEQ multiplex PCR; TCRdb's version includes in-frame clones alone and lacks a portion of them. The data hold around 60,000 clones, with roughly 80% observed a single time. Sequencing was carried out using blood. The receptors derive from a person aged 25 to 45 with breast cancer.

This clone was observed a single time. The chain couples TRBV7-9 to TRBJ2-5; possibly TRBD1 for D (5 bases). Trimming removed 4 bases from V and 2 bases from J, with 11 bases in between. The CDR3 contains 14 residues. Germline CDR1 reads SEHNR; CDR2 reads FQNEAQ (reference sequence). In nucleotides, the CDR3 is TGTGCCAGCAGCTCACGACAGACACAAGAGACCCAGTACTTC. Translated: CASSSRQTQETQYF.

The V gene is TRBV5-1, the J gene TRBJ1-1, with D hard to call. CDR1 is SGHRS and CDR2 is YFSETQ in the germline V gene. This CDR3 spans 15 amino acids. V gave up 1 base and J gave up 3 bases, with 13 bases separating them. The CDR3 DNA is TGCGCCAGCAGCTTGTACGCAGGACTGGACACTGAAGCTTTCTTT. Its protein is CASSLYAGLDTEAFF. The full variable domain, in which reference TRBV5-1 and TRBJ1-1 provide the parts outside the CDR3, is KAGVTQTPRYLIKTRGQQVTLSCSPISGHRSVSWYQQTPGQGLQFLFEYFSETQRNKGNFPGRFSGRQFSNSRSEMNVSTLELGDSALYLCASSLYAGLDTEAFFGQGTRLTVV.

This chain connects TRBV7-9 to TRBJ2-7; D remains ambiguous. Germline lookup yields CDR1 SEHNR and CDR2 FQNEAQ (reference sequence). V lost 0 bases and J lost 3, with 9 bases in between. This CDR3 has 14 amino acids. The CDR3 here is CASSLAGGDYEQYF. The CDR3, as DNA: TGTGCCAGCAGCTTAGCGGGCGGTGACTACGAGCAGTACTTC.

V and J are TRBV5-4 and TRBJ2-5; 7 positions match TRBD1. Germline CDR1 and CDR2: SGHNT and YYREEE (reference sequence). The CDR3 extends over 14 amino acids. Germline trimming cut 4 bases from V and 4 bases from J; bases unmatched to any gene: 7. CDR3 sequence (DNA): TGTGCCAGCAGCGTACAGGGGAGTACAGAGACCCAGTACTTC. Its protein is CASSVQGSTETQYF. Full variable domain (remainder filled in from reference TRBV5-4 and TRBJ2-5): ETGVTQSPTHLIKTRGQQVTLRCSSQSGHNTVSWYQQALGQGPQFIFQYYREEENGRGNFPPRFSGLQFPNYSSELNVNALELDDSALYLCASSVQGSTETQYFGPGTRLLVL.

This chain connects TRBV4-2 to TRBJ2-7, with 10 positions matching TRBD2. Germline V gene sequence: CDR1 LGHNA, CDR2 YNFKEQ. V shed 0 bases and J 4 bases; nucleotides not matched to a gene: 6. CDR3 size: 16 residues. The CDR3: CASSQDQREGGYEQYF. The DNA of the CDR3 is TGTGCCAGCAGCCAAGATCAGCGGGAGGGGGGGTACGAGCAGTACTTC.

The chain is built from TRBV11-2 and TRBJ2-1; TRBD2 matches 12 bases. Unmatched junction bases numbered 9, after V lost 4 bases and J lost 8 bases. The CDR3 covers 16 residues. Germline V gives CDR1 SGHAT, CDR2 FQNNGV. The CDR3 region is CASSSRLAGVRDEQFF. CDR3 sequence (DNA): TGTGCCAGCAGCTCCCGACTAGCGGGAGTCAGGGATGAGCAGTTCTTC.

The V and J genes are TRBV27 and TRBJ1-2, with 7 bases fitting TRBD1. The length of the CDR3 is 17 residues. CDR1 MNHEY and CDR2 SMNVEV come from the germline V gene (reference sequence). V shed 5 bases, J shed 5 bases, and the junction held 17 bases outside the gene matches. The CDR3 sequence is CASSPNHARGKLYGYTF. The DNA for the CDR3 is TGTGCCAGCAGTCCTAATCACGCCAGGGGGAAACTATATGGCTACACCTTC.

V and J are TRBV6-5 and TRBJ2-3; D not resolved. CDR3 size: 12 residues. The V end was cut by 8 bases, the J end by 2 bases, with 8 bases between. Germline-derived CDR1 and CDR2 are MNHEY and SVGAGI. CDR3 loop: CASARNTDTQYF. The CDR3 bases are TGTGCCAGCGCCCGGAACACAGATACGCAGTATTTT.

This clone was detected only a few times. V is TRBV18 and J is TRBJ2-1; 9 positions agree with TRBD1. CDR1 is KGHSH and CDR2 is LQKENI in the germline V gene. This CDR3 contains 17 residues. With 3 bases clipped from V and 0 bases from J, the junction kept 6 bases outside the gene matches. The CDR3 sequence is CASSPGQGRSSYNEQFF. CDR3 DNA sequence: TGTGCCAGCTCACCCGGACAGGGGCGGAGCTCCTACAATGAGCAGTTCTTC.

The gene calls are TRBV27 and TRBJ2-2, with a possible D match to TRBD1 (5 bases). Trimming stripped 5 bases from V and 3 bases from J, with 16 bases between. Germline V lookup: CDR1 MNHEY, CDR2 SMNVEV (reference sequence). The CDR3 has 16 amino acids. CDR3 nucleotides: TGTGCCAGCAGTCCCCGACAGTCTCGGGACACCGGGGAGCTGTTTTTT. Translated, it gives CASSPRQSRDTGELFF.

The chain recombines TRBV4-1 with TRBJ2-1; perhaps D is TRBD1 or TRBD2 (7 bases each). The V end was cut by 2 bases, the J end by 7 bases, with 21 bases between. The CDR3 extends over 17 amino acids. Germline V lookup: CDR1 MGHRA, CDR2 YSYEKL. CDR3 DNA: TGCGCCAGCAGCCAACCAATAGGGGGCGCCGGGGGGAATGAGCAGTTCTTC. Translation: CASSQPIGGAGGNEQFF.

In nucleotides, the CDR3 is TGTGCCTGGAGGCCCCCCGGGGGCGGCTACACCTTC. It codes for CAWRPPGGGYTF. J is TRBJ1-2 and V is TRBV30, with a tentative D call TRBD1 (6 bases). Trimming removed 3 bases at V and 8 bases at J, with 13 bases between. This CDR3 contains 12 residues. Germline V gives CDR1 GTSNPN, CDR2 SVGIG (reference sequence).

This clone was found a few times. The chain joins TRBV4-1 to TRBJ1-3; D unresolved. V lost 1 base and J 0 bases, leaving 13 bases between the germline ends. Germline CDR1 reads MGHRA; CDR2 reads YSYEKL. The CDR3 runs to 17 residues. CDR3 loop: CASSQAPGSRSGNTIYF. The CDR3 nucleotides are TGCGCCAGCAGCCAAGCCCCGGGCTCTCGCTCTGGAAACACCATATATTTT.

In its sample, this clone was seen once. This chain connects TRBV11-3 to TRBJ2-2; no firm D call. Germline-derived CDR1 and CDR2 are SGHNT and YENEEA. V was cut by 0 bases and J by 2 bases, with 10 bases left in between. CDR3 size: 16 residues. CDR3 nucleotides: TGTGCCAGCAGCTTAGATCGTCTGGGCAACACCGGGGAGCTGTTTTTT. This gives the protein CASSLDRLGNTGELFF.

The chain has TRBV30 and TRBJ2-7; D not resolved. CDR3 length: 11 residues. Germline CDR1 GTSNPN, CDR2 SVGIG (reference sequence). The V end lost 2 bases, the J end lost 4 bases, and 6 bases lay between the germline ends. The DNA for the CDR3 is TGTGCCTGGAGTCTGGGATACGAGCAGTACTTC. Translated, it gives CAWSLGYEQYF.

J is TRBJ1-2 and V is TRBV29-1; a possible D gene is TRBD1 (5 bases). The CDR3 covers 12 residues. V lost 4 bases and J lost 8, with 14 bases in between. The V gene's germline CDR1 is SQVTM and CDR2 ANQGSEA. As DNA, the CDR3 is TGCAGCGTTGCGAGGGACTCAAGAGGCTACACCTTC. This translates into CSVARDSRGYTF.

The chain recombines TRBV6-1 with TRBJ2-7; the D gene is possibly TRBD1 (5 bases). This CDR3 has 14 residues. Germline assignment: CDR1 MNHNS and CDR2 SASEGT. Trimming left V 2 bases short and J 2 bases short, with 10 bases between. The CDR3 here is CASSETGPPYEQYF. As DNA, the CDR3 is TGTGCCAGCAGTGAAACAGGACCCCCCTACGAGCAGTACTTC.

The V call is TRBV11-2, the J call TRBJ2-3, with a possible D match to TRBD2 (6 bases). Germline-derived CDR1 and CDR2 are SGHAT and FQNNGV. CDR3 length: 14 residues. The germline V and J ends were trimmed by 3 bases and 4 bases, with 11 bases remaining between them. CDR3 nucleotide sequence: TGTGCCAGCAGCTTTTCCAGGGAGGCAGATACGCAGTATTTT. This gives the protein CASSFSREADTQYF. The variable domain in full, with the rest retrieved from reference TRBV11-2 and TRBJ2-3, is EAGVAQSPRYKIIEKRQSVAFWCNPISGHATLYWYQQILGQGPKLLIQFQNNGVVDDSQLPKDRFSAERLKGVDSTLKIQPAKLEDSAVYLCASSFSREADTQYFGPGTRLTVL.

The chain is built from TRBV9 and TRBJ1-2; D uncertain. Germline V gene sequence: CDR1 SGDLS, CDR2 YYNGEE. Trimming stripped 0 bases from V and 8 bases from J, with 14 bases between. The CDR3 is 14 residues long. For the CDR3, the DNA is TGTGCCAGCAGCGTAGGAGGCTCCGGGCGGGGCTACACCTTC. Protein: CASSVGGSGRGYTF. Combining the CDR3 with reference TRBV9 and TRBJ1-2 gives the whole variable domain DSGVTQTPKHLITATGQRVTLRCSPRSGDLSVYWYQQSLDQGLQFLIQYYNGEERAKGNILERFSAQQFPDLHSELNLSSLELGDSALYFCASSVGGSGRGYTFGSGTRLTVV.

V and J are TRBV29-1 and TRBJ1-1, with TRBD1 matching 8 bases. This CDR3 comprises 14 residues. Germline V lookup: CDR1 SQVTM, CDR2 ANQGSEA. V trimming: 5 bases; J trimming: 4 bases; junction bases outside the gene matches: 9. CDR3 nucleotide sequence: TGCAGCGTTTGGGCGGACAGGGTAAGCACTGAAGCTTTCTTT. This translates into CSVWADRVSTEAFF.

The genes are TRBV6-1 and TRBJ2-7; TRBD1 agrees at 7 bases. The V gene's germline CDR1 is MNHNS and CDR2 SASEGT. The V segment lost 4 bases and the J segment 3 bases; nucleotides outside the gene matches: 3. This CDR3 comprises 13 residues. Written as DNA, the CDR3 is TGTGCCAGCAGTGCGGGACAGCTCTACGAGCAGTACTTC. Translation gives CASSAGQLYEQYF.

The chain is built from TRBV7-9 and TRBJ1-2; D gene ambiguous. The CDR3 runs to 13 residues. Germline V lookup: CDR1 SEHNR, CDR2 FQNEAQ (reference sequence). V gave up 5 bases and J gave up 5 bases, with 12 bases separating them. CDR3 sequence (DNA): TGTGCCAGCAGCCCCTTTGAGCTGTATGGCTACACCTTC. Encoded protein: CASSPFELYGYTF.

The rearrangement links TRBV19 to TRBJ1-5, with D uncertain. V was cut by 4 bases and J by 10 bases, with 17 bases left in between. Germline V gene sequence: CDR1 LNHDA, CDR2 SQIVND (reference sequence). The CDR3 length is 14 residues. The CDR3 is CASSTDLRLGPQHF. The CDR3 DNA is TGTGCCAGTAGTACCGACTTGCGGTTGGGACCCCAGCATTTT.

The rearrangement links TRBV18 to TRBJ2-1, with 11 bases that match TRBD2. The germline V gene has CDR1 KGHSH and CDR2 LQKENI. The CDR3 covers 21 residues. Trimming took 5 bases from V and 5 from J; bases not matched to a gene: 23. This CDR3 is CASSVFRGLSGLAGRDNEQFF. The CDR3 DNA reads TGTGCCAGCTCAGTTTTCAGGGGGCTCTCCGGACTAGCGGGTAGAGACAATGAGCAGTTCTTC.

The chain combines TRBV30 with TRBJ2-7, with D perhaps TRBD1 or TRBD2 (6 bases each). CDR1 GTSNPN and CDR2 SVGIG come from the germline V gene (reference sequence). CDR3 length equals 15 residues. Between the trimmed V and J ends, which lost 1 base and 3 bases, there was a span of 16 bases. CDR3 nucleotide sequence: TGTGCCTGGAGTGACTATAGCGGAGGGGGCTACGAGCAGTACTTC. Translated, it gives CAWSDYSGGGYEQYF. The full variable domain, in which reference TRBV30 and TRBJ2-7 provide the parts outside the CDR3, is SQTIHQWPATLVQPVGSPLSLECTVEGTSNPNLYWYRQAAGRGLQLLFYSVGIGQISSEVPQNLSASRPQDRQFILSSKKLLLSDSGFYLCAWSDYSGGGYEQYFGPGTRLTVT.

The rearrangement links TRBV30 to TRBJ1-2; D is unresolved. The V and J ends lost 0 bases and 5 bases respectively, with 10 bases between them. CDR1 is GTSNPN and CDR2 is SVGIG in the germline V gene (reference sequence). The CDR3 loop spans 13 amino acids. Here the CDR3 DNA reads TGTGCCTGGAGTGTCAAGGGCCGTTATGGCTACACCTTC. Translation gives CAWSVKGRYGYTF.

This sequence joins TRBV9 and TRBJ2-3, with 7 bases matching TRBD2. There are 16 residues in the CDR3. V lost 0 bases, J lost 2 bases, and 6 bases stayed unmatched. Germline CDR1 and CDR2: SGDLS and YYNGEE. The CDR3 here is CASSVGIAGFTDTQYF. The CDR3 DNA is TGTGCCAGCAGCGTAGGGATAGCGGGTTTCACAGATACGCAGTATTTT.